This T cell receptor (beta chain) is from a study of T cell responses to AZD1222 COVID-19 vaccine. Study background: Recipients boosted at about 4 weeks or about 12 weeks are pooled. Regarding the study as a whole: CD4 TCRs associated with vaccination spanned spike, dominating at 160-218 and 743-854. Unmutated regions of variants are reportedly targeted by nearly half of spike-specific TCRs. Seropositive status at baseline applied to only five or six AZD1222 recipients.

The method was immunoSEQ multiplex PCR; TCRdb's version includes in-frame clones alone and lacks a portion of them. The table lists some 150,000 clones, more than 90% of them singletons, with about 19% in the top ten. With respect to this clone: Its antigen is unidentified. Other DNA sequences in this specimen translate into the identical CDR3.

Trimming stripped 1 base from V and 1 base from J, with 10 bases between. Germline-derived CDR1 and CDR2 are SEHNR and FQNEAQ (reference sequence). This CDR3 region has 15 residues. This clonotype originated in an adult in good health. The material was peripheral blood, obtained on day 0 of AZD1222 vaccination. This chain links TRBV7-9 with TRBJ1-1; TRBD1 is a possible D gene (5 bases). The CDR3 DNA sequence: TGTGCCAGCAGCTTAGGATCCACAGGGAACACTGAAGCTTTCTTT. Translating gives CASSLGSTGNTEAFF. Filled out from reference TRBV7-9 and TRBJ1-1, the complete variable domain reads DTGVSQNPRHKITKRGQNVTFRCDPISEHNRLYWYRQTLGQGPEFLTYFQNEAQLEKSRLLSDRFSAERPKGSFSTLEIQRTEQGDSAMYLCASSLGSTGNTEAFFGQGTRLTVV.